This TCR beta chain was identified during a study of T-cell memory formation after mild COVID-19. Regarding the study as a whole: Among contracting clones, CD4+ were mainly CM/EM and CD8+ enriched in EMRA. The authors did not confirm SARS-CoV-2 specificity of second-wave clones peaking day 37. Later expanders leaned CD4+, whereas clones that contracted between day 15 and 85 were balanced CD4/CD8.

About this clonotype itself: The antigen is not known.

Constant-segment-primed 5'RACE gave TCR alpha and TCR beta cDNA libraries with sample barcodes and UMIs. One entry per CDR3 protein results from TCRdb running MiXCR on the 5' RACE reads. The sample contains under 350,000 distinct CDR3 sequences, around 15% of which appear only once. This CDR3 has 14 residues. CDR1 SQVTM and CDR2 ANQGSEA come from the germline V gene. V was shortened by 4 bases and J by 4 bases, with 14 bases between the two germline ends. Sequences were obtained from PBMCs or a T cell subset sorted from them (not recorded which). V and J are TRBV29-1 and TRBJ2-1; D might be TRBD1 or TRBD2, each matching 6 bases. This TCR was sampled from a man aged 18-30 years who had mild COVID-19 (a few samples of this study predate the infection). Cell type and time point are not known. The CDR3 DNA follows: TGCAGCGTTGGGGGACAACGGGGGTACAATGAGCAGTTCTTC. Its translation: CSVGGQRGYNEQFF.